The rows below give T cell receptor beta chains drawn from one sample of a study of blood T cell repertoires in COVID-19. Using immunoSEQ multiplex PCR, the repertoire was profiled, and TCRdb retains in-frame clones only, with some absent. This sample has about 100,000 clones, with approximately 80% found just once. The specimen sequenced was peripheral blood. Receptors were obtained from a man between 65 and 79 years old with active or convalescent COVID-19. Each CDR3 is given with its conserved first and last residue. The D gene is left open where the match is weak. Not all rows give a size; the values are once, few, many and, for expanded clones, a class.

cdr3_aa cdr3_nt v_call d_call clone_size j_call
CASSQVVAEGSYYNEQFF TGTGCCAGCAGCCAAGTAGTAGCGGAGGGGTCCTACTACAATGAGCAGTTCTTC TRBV4-2 . . TRBJ2-1
CASSHRPTSGGDDTQYF TGCGCCAGCAGCCATCGCCCGACTAGCGGGGGGGATGATACGCAGTATTTT TRBV4-1 TRBD2 . TRBJ2-3
CASSGLAGGMVEQYF TGTGCCAGCTCGGGACTAGCGGGAGGAATGGTGGAGCAGTACTTC TRBV18 TRBD2 . TRBJ2-7
CASSAGLLSYNEQFF TGTGCCTCTTCCGCGGGGCTTCTTTCCTACAATGAGCAGTTCTTC TRBV19 . few TRBJ2-1
CASSGGTGDKSEQYF TGCGCCAGCAGCGGTGGGACAGGGGATAAGTCCGAGCAGTACTTC TRBV5-1 TRBD1 . TRBJ2-7
CASSETGFGYTF TGTGCCAGCAGTGAAACAGGTTTTGGCTACACCTTC TRBV2 . . TRBJ1-2
CASRVGQGIRNTGELFF TGTGCCAGCAGGGTGGGACAGGGCATCAGGAACACCGGGGAGCTGTTTTTT TRBV2 TRBD1 . TRBJ2-2
CASSVSGRPFYEQYF TGTGCCAGCAGTGTAAGCGGGAGGCCCTTCTACGAGCAGTACTTC TRBV2 TRBD2 . TRBJ2-7
CASSEDRRENEKLFF TGTGCCAGCAGTGAAGATAGGCGGGAGAATGAAAAACTGTTTTTT TRBV2 . . TRBJ1-4
CASSLMTGDTGELFF TGCGCCAGCAGCTTGATGACAGGCGACACCGGGGAGCTGTTTTTT TRBV5-1 . once TRBJ2-2
CASSERGNTIYF TGTGCCAGCAGTGAGCGAGGAAACACCATATATTTT TRBV6-1 . . TRBJ1-3
CASTQGGGLETQYF TGTGCCAGCACCCAAGGTGGAGGGTTGGAGACCCAGTACTTC TRBV28 . . TRBJ2-5
CASSESIGVTSPLHF TGCGCCAGCAGTGAGTCGATAGGGGTGACTTCACCCCTCCACTTT TRBV10-1 . . TRBJ1-6
CAWSARGGRTGELFF TGTGCCTGGAGTGCCCGCGGGGGTCGCACCGGGGAGCTGTTTTTT TRBV30 TRBD2 . TRBJ2-2
CASKGDTGNTIYF TGTGCCAGCAAGGGGGACACTGGAAACACCATATATTTT TRBV2 . . TRBJ1-3
CAWIQSSGVPRTGELFF TGTGCCTGGATTCAATCTAGCGGGGTCCCGAGGACCGGGGAGCTGTTTTTT TRBV30 TRBD2 . TRBJ2-2
CASSDGGYGYTF TGTGCCAGCTCAGACGGGGGTTATGGCTACACCTTC TRBV18 . . TRBJ1-2
CASSWLASGRAEWTDTQYF TGTGCCAGCAGCTGGCTTGCTAGCGGGAGGGCGGAATGGACAGATACGCAGTATTTT TRBV5-5 TRBD2 . TRBJ2-3
CASSLLTGVYEQYF TGTGCCAGCAGCTTGTTGACAGGGGTATACGAGCAGTACTTC TRBV5-8 TRBD1 few TRBJ2-7
CAWSRVRGNSPLHF TGTGCCTGGAGCCGGGTTCGCGGGAATTCACCCCTCCACTTT TRBV30 . . TRBJ1-6
CATYGRVNYGYTF TGTGCTACCTACGGGAGGGTTAACTATGGCTACACCTTC TRBV6-5 . . TRBJ1-2
CASSRTSGKTDTQYF TGTGCCAGCAGCAGGACTAGCGGGAAAACAGATACGCAGTATTTT TRBV7-9 TRBD2 few TRBJ2-3
CASSQGAGGNEQFF TGTGCCAGCAGCCAAGGAGCCGGGGGGAATGAGCAGTTCTTC TRBV3-1/TRBV3-2 TRBD2 . TRBJ2-1